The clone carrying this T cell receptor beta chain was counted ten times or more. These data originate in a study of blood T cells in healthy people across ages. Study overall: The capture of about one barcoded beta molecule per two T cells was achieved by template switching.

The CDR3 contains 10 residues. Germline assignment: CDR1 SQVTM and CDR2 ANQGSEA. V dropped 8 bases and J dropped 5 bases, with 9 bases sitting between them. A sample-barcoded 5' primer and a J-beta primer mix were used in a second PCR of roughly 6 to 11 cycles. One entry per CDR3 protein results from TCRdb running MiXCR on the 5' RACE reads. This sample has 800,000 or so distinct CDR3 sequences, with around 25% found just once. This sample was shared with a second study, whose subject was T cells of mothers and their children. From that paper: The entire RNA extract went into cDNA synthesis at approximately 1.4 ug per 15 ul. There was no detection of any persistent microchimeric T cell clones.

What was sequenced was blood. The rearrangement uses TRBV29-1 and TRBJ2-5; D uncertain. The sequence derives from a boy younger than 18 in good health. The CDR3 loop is CSSLRETQYF. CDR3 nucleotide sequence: TGCAGCTCTCTGCGGGAGACCCAGTACTTC.